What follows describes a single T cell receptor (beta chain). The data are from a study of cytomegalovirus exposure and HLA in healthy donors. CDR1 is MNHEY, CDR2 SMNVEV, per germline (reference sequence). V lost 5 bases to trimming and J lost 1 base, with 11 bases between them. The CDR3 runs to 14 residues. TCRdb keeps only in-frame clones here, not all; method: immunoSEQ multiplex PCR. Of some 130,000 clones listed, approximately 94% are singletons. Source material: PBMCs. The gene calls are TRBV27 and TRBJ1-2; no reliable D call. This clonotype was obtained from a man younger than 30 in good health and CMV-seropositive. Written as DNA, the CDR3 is TGTGCCAGCAGTCCAGAGAGGTATAACTATGGCTACACCTTC. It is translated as CASSPERYNYGYTF.